This T cell receptor (beta chain) derives from a study of B cell selection in AIRE deficiency. CD4+CD127+ cells were sorted as the conventional CD4 T cells. TCRdb's copy holds only in-frame clones and misses some; the assay was immunoSEQ multiplex PCR. The sample contains tens of thousands of clones, roughly 96% of which appear only once. Germline lookup yields CDR1 SEHNR and CDR2 FQNEAQ (reference sequence). With 0 bases removed from V and 3 bases from J, the gap between germline ends came to 17 bases. The CDR3 consists of 18 residues. This chain links TRBV7-9 with TRBJ2-2; no clear D gene. The clonotype originates from a human donor with AIRE deficiency. Sample: conventional CD4+ T cells sorted from PBMCs. Here the CDR3 reads CASSLAMEIGPHTGELFF. The CDR3 region has the DNA TGTGCCAGCAGCTTAGCGATGGAGATAGGACCCCACACCGGGGAGCTGTTTTTT.